A single sample is the source of the 18 T cell receptor beta chains below, sequenced in a study of blood T cell repertoires in COVID-19. Clones were read by immunoSEQ multiplex PCR, and TCRdb kept only the in-frame ones, dropping some. The data contain 35,000 or so clones, about 87% of them singletons. The sample comprised peripheral blood. The receptors originated from a man between 65 and 85 years old with acute or convalescent COVID-19.

The J gene is TRBJ1-1, the V gene TRBV6-6, with 7 bases lining up with TRBD1. Per the germline V gene, CDR1 is MNHNY and CDR2 is SVGAGI (reference sequence). There are 13 residues in the CDR3. Trimming took 6 bases from V and 4 from J; bases not matched to a gene: 5. CDR3 sequence (DNA): TGTGCCAGCAGGGTGACAGGGTCCACTGAAGCTTTCTTT. It encodes CASRVTGSTEAFF.

V gene TRBV7-6 combines with J gene TRBJ1-1, with TRBD1 matching over 7 bases. Germline-derived CDR1 and CDR2 are SGHVS and FNYEAQ. The J segment lost 4 bases and the V segment lost 4 bases, leaving 3 bases of the junction unmatched. The CDR3 contains 13 residues. CDR3 amino acids: CASSSDRATEAFF. Written as DNA, the CDR3 is TGTGCCAGCAGCTCAGACAGGGCCACTGAAGCTTTCTTT.

A few counts support this clone. The rearrangement uses TRBV24-1 and TRBJ1-2, with 8 bases matching TRBD1. Germline V gene data show CDR1 as KGHDR and CDR2 as SFDVKD. CDR3 length: 16 residues. Germline trimming cut 2 bases from V and 9 bases from J; bases unmatched to any gene: 13. Written as DNA, the CDR3 is TGTGCCACCAGTGATTCTTTCGGACTGGGACAGGAGAGCTACACCTTC. It codes for CATSDSFGLGQESYTF.

In its sample, this clone was seen a few times. The CDR3 reads CASSLSRQGVYGYTF. CDR3 nucleotide sequence: TGTGCCAGCAGCTTATCCCGACAGGGGGTCTATGGCTACACCTTC. J is TRBJ1-2 and V is TRBV7-2; 9 nucleotides align to TRBD1. V lost 2 bases and J lost 4; bases outside the gene matches: 5. The CDR3 is 15 amino acids. The germline V gene encodes CDR1 SGHTA and CDR2 FQGNSA. Drawing the rest from reference TRBV7-2 and TRBJ1-2, the complete variable domain is GAGVSQSPSNKVTEKGKDVELRCDPISGHTALYWYRQSLGQGLEFLIYFQGNSAPDKSGLPSDRFSAERTGGSVSTLTIQRTQQEDSAVYLCASSLSRQGVYGYTFGSGTRLTVV.

The gene calls are TRBV7-9 and TRBJ1-1; no reliable D call. The germline CDR1 and CDR2 sequences are SEHNR and FQNEAQ (reference sequence). The V end lost 3 bases, the J end lost 1 base, and 9 bases lay between the germline ends. The CDR3 loop spans 14 amino acids. For the CDR3, the DNA is TGTGCCAGCAGCTTGGCGGCAGAGAACACTGAAGCTTTCTTT. It specifies CASSLAAENTEAFF.

This chain links TRBV9 with TRBJ2-1; TRBD2 agrees at 7 bases. The V gene end was trimmed by 4 bases and the J gene end by 2 bases; junction bases not matched to a gene: 9. The length of the CDR3 is 16 residues. Germline V gives CDR1 SGDLS, CDR2 YYNGEE. CDR3 bases: TGTGCCAGCAGCTTCTTCCGGGGGGAACCCTACAATGAGCAGTTCTTC. This encodes CASSFFRGEPYNEQFF.

CDR3: CASSHPGGGYGYTF. CDR3 DNA: TGTGCCAGCAGCCACCCGGGAGGCGGCTATGGCTACACCTTC. The V call is TRBV3-1 (or the pseudogene TRBV3-2), the J call TRBJ1-2; no firm D call. Germline V CDR1 and CDR2: LGHDT, YNNKEL (reference sequence). Between the trimmed V and J ends, which lost 3 bases and 4 bases, there was a span of 12 bases. The CDR3 contains 14 residues.

V usage is TRBV11-2 and J usage is TRBJ1-4; D is unclear. Trimming cost V 5 bases and J 8 bases, with 15 bases left between them. Germline V lookup: CDR1 SGHAT, CDR2 FQNNGV. The CDR3 spans 14 residues. CDR3 loop: CASSPLGREEKLFF. CDR3 DNA sequence: TGTGCCAGCAGCCCCCTTGGGAGGGAGGAAAAACTGTTTTTT. The whole variable domain, filled in from reference TRBV11-2 and TRBJ1-4, reads EAGVAQSPRYKIIEKRQSVAFWCNPISGHATLYWYQQILGQGPKLLIQFQNNGVVDDSQLPKDRFSAERLKGVDSTLKIQPAKLEDSAVYLCASSPLGREEKLFFGSGTQLSVL.

This clone appeared once. V is TRBV27 and J is TRBJ2-3; no definite D call. V lost 3 bases and J 6 bases, leaving 10 bases between the germline ends. Germline loops: CDR1 MNHEY, CDR2 SMNVEV (reference sequence). The CDR3 length is 13 residues. Written as DNA, the CDR3 is TGTGCCAGCAGTTTGGCGGAACCCGATACGCAGTATTTT. This gives the protein CASSLAEPDTQYF.

The chain recombines TRBV15 with TRBJ2-7; D is possibly TRBD1 (6 bases). The CDR3 runs 13 residues. V was shortened by 3 bases and J by 4 bases, with 10 bases between the two germline ends. The germline gives CDR1 LNHNV, CDR2 YYDKDF (reference sequence). Here the CDR3 reads CATSRLGGYEQYF. The CDR3 DNA reads TGTGCCACCAGCAGGTTAGGGGGTTACGAGCAGTACTTC.

The chain combines TRBV30 with TRBJ1-6; possible D gene TRBD1, 6 bases. The CDR3 has 16 amino acids. V dropped 3 bases and J dropped 8 bases, with 20 bases sitting between them. CDR1 is GTSNPN, CDR2 SVGIG, per germline (reference sequence). DNA of the CDR3: TGTGCCTGGAGAAGCCCCGGGGGGGCCGGGGATTCACCCCTCCACTTT. It encodes CAWRSPGGAGDSPLHF.

This chain connects TRBV7-9 to TRBJ1-5, with 11 bases matching TRBD1. Germline-derived CDR1 and CDR2 are SEHNR and FQNEAQ (reference sequence). The CDR3 is 18 amino acids. V trimming: 4 bases; J trimming: 4 bases; junction bases outside the gene matches: 12. This chain's CDR3 is CASSWTGGSNVPNQPQHF. As DNA, the CDR3 is TGTGCCAGCAGCTGGACAGGGGGCTCCAATGTCCCGAATCAGCCCCAGCATTTT.

The chain recombines TRBV28 with TRBJ2-1; D ambiguous. With 2 bases removed from V and 7 bases from J, the gap between germline ends came to 6 bases. Per the germline V gene, CDR1 is MDHEN and CDR2 is SYDVKM. The CDR3 loop spans 12 amino acids. CDR3 residues: CASSLELNEQFF. For the CDR3, the DNA is TGTGCCAGCAGTTTAGAACTTAATGAGCAGTTCTTC.

V and J are TRBV19 and TRBJ1-1; TRBD1 aligns across 7 bases. The germline CDR1 and CDR2 sequences are LNHDA and SQIVND (reference sequence). V lost 9 bases, J lost 5 bases, and 9 bases stayed unmatched. CDR3 size: 13 residues. The CDR3 nucleotides read TGTGCCAGCCGTGTCCAGGGGGGAACTGAAGCTTTCTTT. Translated, it gives CASRVQGGTEAFF. The variable domain in full, completed from reference TRBV19 and TRBJ1-1, reads DGGITQSPKYLFRKEGQNVTLSCEQNLNHDAMYWYRQDPGQGLRLIYYSQIVNDFQKGDIAEGYSVSREKKESFPLTVTSAQKNPTAFYLCASRVQGGTEAFFGQGTRLTVV.

The chain combines TRBV19 with TRBJ1-6; a possible D gene is TRBD1 (5 bases). There are 13 residues in the CDR3. V lost 9 bases to trimming and J lost 6 bases, with 12 bases between them. Germline CDR1 reads LNHDA; CDR2 reads SQIVND (reference sequence). The CDR3 coding sequence is TGTGCCAGAGGGACGGGAGTTAATTCACCCCTCCACTTT. This encodes CARGTGVNSPLHF.

The chain is built from TRBV7-9 and TRBJ1-1, with D perhaps TRBD1 (6 bases). V lost 2 bases to trimming and J lost 4 bases, with 14 bases between them. The CDR3 length is 15 residues. Germline CDR1 is SEHNR and CDR2 is FQNEAQ (reference sequence). The CDR3 coding sequence is TGTGCCAGCAGCTTATTGGCAGGGGCGTTCACTGAAGCTTTCTTT. Protein sequence: CASSLLAGAFTEAFF.

This chain links TRBV5-1 with TRBJ2-3; no clear D gene. Germline V lookup: CDR1 SGHRS, CDR2 YFSETQ. The CDR3 loop spans 15 amino acids. V was pared by 2 bases and J by 0 bases, with 10 bases between. CDR3 amino acids: CASSFLAGSTDTQYF. The CDR3, as DNA: TGCGCCAGCAGCTTTCTCGCCGGTAGCACAGATACGCAGTATTTT.

This sequence joins TRBV30 and TRBJ1-5; unclear D gene. The CDR3 has 14 residues. Germline CDR1 GTSNPN, CDR2 SVGIG (reference sequence). V dropped 2 bases and J dropped 0 bases, with 8 bases sitting between them. CDR3 residues: CAWSMTNSNQPQHF. DNA of the CDR3: TGTGCCTGGAGTATGACTAATAGCAATCAGCCCCAGCATTTT.